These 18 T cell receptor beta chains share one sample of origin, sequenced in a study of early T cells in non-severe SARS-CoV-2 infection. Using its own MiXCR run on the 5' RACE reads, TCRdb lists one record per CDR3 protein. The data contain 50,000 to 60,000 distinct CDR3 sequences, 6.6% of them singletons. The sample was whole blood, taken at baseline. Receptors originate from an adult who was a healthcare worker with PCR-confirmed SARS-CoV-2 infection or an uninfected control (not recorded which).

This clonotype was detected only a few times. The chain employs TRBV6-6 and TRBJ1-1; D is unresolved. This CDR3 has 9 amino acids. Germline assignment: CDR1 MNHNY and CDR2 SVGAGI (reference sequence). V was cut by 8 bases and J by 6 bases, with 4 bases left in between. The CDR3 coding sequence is TGTGCCAGCGGGGCTGAAGCTTTCTTT. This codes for CASGAEAFF.

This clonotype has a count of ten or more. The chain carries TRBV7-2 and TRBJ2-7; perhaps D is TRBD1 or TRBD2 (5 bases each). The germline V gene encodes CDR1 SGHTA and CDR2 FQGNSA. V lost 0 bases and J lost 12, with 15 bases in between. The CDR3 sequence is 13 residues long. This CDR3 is CASSLASVGELYF. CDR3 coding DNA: TGTGCCAGCAGCTTAGCCTCAGTGGGGGAGTTGTACTTC.

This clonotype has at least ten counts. As DNA, the CDR3 is TGTGCCTGGAGTGTAAACGAGGGGCCCTACGAGCAGTACTTC. It is translated as CAWSVNEGPYEQYF. The chain couples TRBV30 to TRBJ2-7; D is tentatively TRBD1 or TRBD2 (5 bases each). Trimming cost V 0 bases and J 2 bases, with 11 bases left between them. The germline CDR1 and CDR2 sequences are GTSNPN and SVGIG (reference sequence). This CDR3 region has 14 residues.

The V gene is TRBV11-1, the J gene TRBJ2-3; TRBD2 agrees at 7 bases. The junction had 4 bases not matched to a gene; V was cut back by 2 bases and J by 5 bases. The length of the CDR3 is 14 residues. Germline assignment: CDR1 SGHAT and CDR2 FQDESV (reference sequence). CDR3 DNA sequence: TGTGCCAGCAGCTTACCGCGGGGGTTAGATACGCAGTATTTT. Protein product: CASSLPRGLDTQYF.

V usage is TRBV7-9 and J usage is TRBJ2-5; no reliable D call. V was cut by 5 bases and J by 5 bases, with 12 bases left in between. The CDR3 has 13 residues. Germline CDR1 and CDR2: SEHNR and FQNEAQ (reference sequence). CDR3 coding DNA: TGTGCCAGCAGCAAAGTCGCTGGGGAGACCCAGTACTTC. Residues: CASSKVAGETQYF.

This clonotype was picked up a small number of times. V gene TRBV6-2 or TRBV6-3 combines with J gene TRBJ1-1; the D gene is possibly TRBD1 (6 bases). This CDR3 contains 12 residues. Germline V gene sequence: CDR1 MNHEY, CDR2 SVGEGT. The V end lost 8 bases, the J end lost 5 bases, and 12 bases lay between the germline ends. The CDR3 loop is CASRGRGTEAFF. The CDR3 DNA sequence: TGTGCCAGCCGGGGGCGCGGGACTGAAGCTTTCTTT.

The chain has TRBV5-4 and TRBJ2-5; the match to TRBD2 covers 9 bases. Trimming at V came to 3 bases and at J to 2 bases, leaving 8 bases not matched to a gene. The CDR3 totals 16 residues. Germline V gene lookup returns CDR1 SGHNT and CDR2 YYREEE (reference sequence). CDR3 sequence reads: CASSSLAGRGQETQYF. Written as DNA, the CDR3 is TGTGCCAGCAGCTCTCTAGCGGGGAGGGGTCAAGAGACCCAGTACTTC.

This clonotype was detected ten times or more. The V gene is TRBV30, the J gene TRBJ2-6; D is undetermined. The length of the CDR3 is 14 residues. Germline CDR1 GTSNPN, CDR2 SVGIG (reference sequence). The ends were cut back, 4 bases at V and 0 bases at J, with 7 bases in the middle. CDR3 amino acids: CAWKLFSGANVLTF. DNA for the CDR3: TGTGCCTGGAAATTGTTCTCTGGGGCCAACGTCCTGACTTTC.

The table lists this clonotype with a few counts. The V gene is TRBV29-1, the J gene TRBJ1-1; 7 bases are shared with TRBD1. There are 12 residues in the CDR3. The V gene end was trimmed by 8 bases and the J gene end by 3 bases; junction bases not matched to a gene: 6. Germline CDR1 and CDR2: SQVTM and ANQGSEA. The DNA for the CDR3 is TGCAGCCTTTTTGACAGGGACACTGAAGCTTTCTTT. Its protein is CSLFDRDTEAFF.

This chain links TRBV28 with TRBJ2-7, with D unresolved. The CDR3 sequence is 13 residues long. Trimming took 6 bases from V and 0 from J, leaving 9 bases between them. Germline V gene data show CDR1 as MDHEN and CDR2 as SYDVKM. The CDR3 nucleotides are TGTGCCAGCAGGTACCCGAGCTCCTACGAGCAGTACTTC. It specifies CASRYPSSYEQYF.

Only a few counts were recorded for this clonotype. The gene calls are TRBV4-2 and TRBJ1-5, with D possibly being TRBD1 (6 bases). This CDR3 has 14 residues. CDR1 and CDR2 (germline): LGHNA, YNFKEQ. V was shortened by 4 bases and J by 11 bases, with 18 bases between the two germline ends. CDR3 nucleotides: TGTGCCAGCAGCCTTAGACAGGCCCGCGGGTCCCAGCATTTT. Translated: CASSLRQARGSQHF.

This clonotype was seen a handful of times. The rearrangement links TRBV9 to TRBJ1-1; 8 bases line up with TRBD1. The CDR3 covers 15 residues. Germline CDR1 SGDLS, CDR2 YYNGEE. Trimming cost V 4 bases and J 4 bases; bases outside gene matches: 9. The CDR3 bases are TGTGCCAGCAGCCCTAGGACAGGGTTGGGCACTGAAGCTTTCTTT. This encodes CASSPRTGLGTEAFF.

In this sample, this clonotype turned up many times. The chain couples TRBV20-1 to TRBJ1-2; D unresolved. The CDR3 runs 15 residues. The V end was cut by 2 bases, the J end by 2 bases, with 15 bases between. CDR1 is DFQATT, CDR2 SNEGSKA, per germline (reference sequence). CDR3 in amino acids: CSARPPVEENYGYTF. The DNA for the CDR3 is TGCAGTGCTAGACCACCAGTCGAGGAGAACTATGGCTACACCTTC.

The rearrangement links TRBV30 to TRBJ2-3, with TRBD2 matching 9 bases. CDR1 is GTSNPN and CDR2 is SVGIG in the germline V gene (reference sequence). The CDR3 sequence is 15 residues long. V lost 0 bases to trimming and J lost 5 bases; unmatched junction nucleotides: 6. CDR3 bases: TGTGCCTGGAGTGTTGGCGGGGGGGAAATAGATACGCAGTATTTT. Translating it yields CAWSVGGGEIDTQYF.

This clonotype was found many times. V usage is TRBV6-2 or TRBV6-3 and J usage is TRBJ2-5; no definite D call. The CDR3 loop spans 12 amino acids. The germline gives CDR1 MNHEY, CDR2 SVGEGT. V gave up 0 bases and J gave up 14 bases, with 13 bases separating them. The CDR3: CASSYSSGHPYF. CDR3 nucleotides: TGTGCCAGCAGTTACTCGTCAGGTCACCCCTACTTC.

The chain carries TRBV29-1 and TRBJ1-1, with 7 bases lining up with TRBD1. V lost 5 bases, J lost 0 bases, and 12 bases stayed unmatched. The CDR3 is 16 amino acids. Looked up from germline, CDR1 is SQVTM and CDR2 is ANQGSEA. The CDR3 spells CSVPPIGTVMNTEAFF. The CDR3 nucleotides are TGCAGCGTTCCGCCGATCGGGACAGTGATGAACACTGAAGCTTTCTTT.

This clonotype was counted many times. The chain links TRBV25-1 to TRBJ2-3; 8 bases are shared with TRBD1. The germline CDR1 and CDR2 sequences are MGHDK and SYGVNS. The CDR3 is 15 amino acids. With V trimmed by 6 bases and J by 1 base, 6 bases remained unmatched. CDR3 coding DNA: TGTGCCAGCAGGCAGACAGGGGAGCGCACAGATACGCAGTATTTT. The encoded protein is CASRQTGERTDTQYF.

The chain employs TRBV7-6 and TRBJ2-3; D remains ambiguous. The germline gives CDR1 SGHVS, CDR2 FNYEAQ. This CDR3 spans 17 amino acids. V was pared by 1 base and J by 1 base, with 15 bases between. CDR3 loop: CASSLVSPRIGTDTQYF. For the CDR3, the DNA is TGTGCCAGCAGCTTAGTCTCGCCCCGAATCGGCACAGATACGCAGTATTTT.